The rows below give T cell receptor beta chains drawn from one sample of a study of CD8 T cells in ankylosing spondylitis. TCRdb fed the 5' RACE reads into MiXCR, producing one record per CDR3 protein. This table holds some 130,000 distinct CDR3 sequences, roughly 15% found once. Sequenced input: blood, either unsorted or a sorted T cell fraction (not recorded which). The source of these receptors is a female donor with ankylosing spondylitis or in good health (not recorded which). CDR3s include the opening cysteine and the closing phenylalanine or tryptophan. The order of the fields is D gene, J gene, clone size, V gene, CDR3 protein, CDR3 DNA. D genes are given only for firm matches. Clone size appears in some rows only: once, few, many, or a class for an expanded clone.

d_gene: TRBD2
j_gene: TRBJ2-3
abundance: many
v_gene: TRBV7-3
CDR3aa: CASSLLAGEDTQYF
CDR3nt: TGTGCCAGCAGCTTATTAGCGGGAGAAGATACGCAGTATTTT

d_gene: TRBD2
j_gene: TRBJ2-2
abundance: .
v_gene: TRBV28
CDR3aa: CASSFHPGASGGNANTGELFF
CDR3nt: TGTGCCAGCAGTTTCCACCCCGGGGCTAGCGGGGGAAACGCGAACACCGGGGAGCTGTTTTTT

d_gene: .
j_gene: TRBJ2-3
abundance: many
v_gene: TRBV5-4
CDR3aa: CASSLMQNRVPDTQYF
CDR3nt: TGTGCCAGCAGCTTGATGCAGAACCGAGTCCCAGATACGCAGTATTTT

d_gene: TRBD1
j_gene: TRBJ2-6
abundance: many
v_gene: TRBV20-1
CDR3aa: CSARAGTGPSGANVLTF
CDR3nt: TGCAGTGCTAGAGCGGGGACAGGTCCCTCTGGGGCCAACGTCCTGACTTTC

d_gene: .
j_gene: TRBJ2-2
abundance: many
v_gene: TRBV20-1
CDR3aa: CSASRDSLGGSGELFF
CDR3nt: TGCAGTGCTAGTAGGGACTCTCTTGGGGGGTCCGGGGAGCTGTTTTTT

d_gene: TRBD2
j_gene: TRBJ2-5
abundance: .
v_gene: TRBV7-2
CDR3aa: CASSLSGGTWETQYF
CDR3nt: TGTGCCAGCAGCTTAAGCGGGGGGACTTGGGAGACCCAGTACTTC

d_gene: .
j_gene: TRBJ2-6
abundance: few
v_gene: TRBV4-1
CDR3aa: CASSQFSLGGSSGANVLTF
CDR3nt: TGCGCCAGCAGCCAATTTTCCCTCGGGGGCAGCTCTGGGGCCAACGTCCTGACTTTC

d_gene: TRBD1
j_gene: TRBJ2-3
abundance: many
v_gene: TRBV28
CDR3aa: CASSMARGGVDTQYF
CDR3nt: TGTGCCAGCAGTATGGCACGAGGGGGCGTAGATACGCAGTATTTT

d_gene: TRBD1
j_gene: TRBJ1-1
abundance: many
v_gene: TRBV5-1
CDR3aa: CASSGGTGGTEAFF
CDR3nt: TGCGCCAGCAGCGGTGGGACAGGGGGCACTGAAGCTTTCTTT

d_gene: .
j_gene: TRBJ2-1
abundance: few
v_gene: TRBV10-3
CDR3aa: CAISERAGTYNEQFF
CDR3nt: TGTGCCATCAGTGAGAGAGCTGGGACCTACAATGAGCAGTTCTTC

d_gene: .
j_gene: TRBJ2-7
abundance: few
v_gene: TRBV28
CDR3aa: CASGGGIRYEQYF
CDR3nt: TGTGCCAGCGGAGGGGGGATCAGATACGAGCAGTACTTC

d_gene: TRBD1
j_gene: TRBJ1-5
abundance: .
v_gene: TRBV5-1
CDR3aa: CASSLGQGAGEPQHF
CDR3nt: TGCGCCAGCAGCTTGGGACAGGGGGCAGGGGAGCCCCAGCATTTT

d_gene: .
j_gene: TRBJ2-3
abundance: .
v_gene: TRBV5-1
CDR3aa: CASSGPAGRDTQYF
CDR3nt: TGCGCCAGCAGCGGGCCGGCAGGCAGAGATACGCAGTATTTT

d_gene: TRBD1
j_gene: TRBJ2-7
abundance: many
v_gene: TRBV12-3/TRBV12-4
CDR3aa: CASSPQGSGAYEQYF
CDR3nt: TGTGCCAGCAGTCCACAGGGGTCCGGGGCCTACGAGCAGTACTTC

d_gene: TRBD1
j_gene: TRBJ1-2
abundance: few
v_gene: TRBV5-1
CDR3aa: CASSTTGGARGYTF
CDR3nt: TGCGCCAGCAGCACCACAGGGGGCGCACGTGGCTACACCTTC

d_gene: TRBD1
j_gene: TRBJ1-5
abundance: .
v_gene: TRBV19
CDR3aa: CASSMTGDSNQPQHF
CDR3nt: TGTGCCAGTAGTATGACAGGGGACAGCAATCAGCCCCAGCATTTT

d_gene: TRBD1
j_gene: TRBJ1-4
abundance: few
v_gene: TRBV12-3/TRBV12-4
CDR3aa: CASSATGQLFF
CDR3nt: TGTGCCAGCAGCGCGACAGGGCAGCTGTTTTTT

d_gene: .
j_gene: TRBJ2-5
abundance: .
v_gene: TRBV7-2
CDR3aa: CASSIWTGETQYF
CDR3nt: TGTGCCAGCAGCATCTGGACTGGAGAGACCCAGTACTTC

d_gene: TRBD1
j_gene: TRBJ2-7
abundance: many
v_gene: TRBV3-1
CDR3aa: CASSRRDRGWEQYF
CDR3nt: TGTGCCAGCAGCCGACGGGACAGGGGTTGGGAGCAGTACTTC

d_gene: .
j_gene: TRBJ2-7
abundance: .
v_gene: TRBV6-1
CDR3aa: CASSEVGLKAYEQYF
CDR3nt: TGTGCCAGCAGTGAAGTGGGACTCAAAGCCTACGAGCAGTACTTC

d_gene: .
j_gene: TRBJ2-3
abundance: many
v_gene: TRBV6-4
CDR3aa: CASAQTSLATDTQYF
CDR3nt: TGTGCCAGCGCCCAGACTAGTCTGGCCACAGATACGCAGTATTTT

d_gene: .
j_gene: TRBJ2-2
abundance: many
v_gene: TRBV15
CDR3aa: CATSQAITGELFF
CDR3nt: TGTGCCACCAGTCAGGCCATCACCGGGGAGCTGTTTTTT

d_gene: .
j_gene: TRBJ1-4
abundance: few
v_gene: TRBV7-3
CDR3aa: CASSLFSGRAGTTNEKLFF
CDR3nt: TGTGCCAGCAGCTTATTCAGCGGGAGGGCCGGTACAACTAATGAAAAACTGTTTTTT

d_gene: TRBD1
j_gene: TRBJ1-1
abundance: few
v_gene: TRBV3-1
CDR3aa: CASSPSDRGMTEAFF
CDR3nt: TGTGCCAGCAGCCCCTCCGACAGGGGTATGACTGAAGCTTTCTTT

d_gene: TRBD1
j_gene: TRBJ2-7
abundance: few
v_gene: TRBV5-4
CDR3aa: CASSRAGTAHYEQYF
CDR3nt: TGTGCCAGCAGCCGCGCCGGGACAGCACACTACGAGCAGTACTTC

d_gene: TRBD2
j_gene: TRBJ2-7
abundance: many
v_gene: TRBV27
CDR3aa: CASSLPGGGPYEQYF
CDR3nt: TGTGCCAGCAGTTTACCGGGGGGTGGCCCCTACGAGCAGTACTTC

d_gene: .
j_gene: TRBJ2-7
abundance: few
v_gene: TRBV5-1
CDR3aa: CASSLDVRSFYEQYF
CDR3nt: TGCGCCAGCAGCTTGGACGTCCGATCCTTTTACGAGCAGTACTTC

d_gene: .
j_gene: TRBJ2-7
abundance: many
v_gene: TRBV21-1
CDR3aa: CASSPRDRGHYEQYF
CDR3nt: TGTGCCAGCAGCCCCCGGGACAGGGGGCACTACGAGCAGTACTTC

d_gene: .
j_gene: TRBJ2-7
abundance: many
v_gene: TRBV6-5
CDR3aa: CASSYLGPPYEQYF
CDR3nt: TGTGCCAGCAGTTACTTGGGCCCACCTTACGAGCAGTACTTC

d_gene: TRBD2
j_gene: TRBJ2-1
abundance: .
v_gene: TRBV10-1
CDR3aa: CASSDSGRAGNEQFF
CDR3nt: TGCGCCAGCAGTGATAGCGGGAGGGCCGGGAATGAGCAGTTCTTC

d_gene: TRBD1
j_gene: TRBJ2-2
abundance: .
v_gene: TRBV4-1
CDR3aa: CASSHPLQGAGELFF
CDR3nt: TGCGCCAGCAGCCATCCGTTACAGGGGGCCGGGGAGCTGTTTTTT

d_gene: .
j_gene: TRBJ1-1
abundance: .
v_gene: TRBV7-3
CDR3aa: CASSLQASRTEAFF
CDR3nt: TGTGCCAGCAGCTTACAGGCCAGCCGGACTGAAGCTTTCTTT

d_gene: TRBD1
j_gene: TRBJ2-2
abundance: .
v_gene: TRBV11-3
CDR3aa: CASSFTGGTGELFF
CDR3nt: TGTGCCAGCAGCTTCACAGGGGGGACCGGGGAGCTGTTTTTT

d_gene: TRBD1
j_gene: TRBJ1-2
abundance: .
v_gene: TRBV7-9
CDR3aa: CASSRPGGVNGYTF
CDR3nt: TGTGCCAGCAGCCGCCCAGGGGGTGTGAATGGCTACACCTTC

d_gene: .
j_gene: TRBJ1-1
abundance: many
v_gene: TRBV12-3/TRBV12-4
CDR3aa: CASSLDTEAFF
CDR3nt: TGTGCCAGCAGTCTAGACACTGAAGCTTTCTTT

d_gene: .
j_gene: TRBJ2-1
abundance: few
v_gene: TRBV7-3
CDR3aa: CASSYGPSAYNEQFF
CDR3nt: TGTGCCAGCAGCTACGGGCCTTCAGCCTACAATGAGCAGTTCTTC

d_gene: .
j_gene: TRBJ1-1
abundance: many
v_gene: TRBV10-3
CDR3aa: CAISAAGADGTEAFF
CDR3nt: TGTGCCATCAGTGCGGCGGGGGCAGATGGCACTGAAGCTTTCTTT